One sample yielded the 9 T cell receptor beta chains listed below, sequenced in a study of Graves' ophthalmopathy and Graves' hyperthyroidism. From RNA, the CDR3 regions of TCR beta chains were amplified and sequenced. First-round RT-PCR used HTBI primers; second-round multiplex PCR followed. TCRdb processed the multiplex PCR reads anew with MiXCR; each CDR3 protein has one entry. The sample shows hundreds of thousands of distinct CDR3 sequences, more than 20% of them seen only once. The sample comprised peripheral blood. Receptor source: a woman between 18 and 30 years old with stable Graves' hyperthyroidism.

In its sample, this clonotype was seen once. The chain uses TRBV13 and TRBJ2-5, with D perhaps TRBD2 (5 bases). The V end lost 2 bases, the J end lost 7 bases, and 11 bases lay between the germline ends. Germline V lookup: CDR1 PRHDT, CDR2 FYEKMQ (reference sequence). The CDR3 loop spans 13 amino acids. CDR3 DNA sequence: TGTGCCAGCAGCTTAACGGGGATGGGGACCCAGTACTTC. As protein: CASSLTGMGTQYF.

This clonotype was detected a few times. The chain employs TRBV6-1 and TRBJ1-2; D might be TRBD1 (5 bases). V shed 6 bases and J shed 8 bases, with 19 bases lying between them. This CDR3 contains 14 residues. Germline CDR1 MNHNS, CDR2 SASEGT. The DNA for the CDR3 is TGTGCCAGCAGGTCGGGGGTGGAGATACGCGGCTACACCTTC. It yields the protein CASRSGVEIRGYTF.

Ten or more counts support this clonotype. The rearrangement joins TRBV12-3 or TRBV12-4 to TRBJ1-5, with no clear D. The CDR3 length is 16 residues. Trimming removed 0 bases from V and 0 bases from J, with 9 bases in between. CDR3: CASSLAPGYSNQPQHF. CDR3 DNA: TGTGCCAGCAGTTTAGCGCCAGGCTATAGCAATCAGCCCCAGCATTTT.

In its sample, this clonotype was seen many times. The rearrangement uses TRBV7-9 and TRBJ1-2, with no clear D. V gave up 3 bases and J gave up 0 bases, with 11 bases separating them. This CDR3 has 15 amino acids. Germline CDR1 reads SEHNR; CDR2 reads FQNEAQ (reference sequence). The CDR3 is CASSFADLANYGYTF. DNA for the CDR3: TGTGCCAGCAGCTTCGCGGACCTAGCTAACTATGGCTACACCTTC.

This clonotype was counted many times. The chain is built from TRBV6-1 and TRBJ1-5, with D unresolved. Trimming took 7 bases from V and 0 from J, leaving 10 bases between them. The CDR3 covers 14 residues. CDR1 and CDR2 (germline): MNHNS, SASEGT. CDR3 sequence: CASNFQNSNQPQHF. Written as DNA, the CDR3 is TGTGCCAGCAACTTTCAGAATAGCAATCAGCCCCAGCATTTT.

This clonotype occurred many times. The V and J genes are TRBV6-2 or TRBV6-3 and TRBJ2-2; D gene ambiguous. CDR1 MNHEY and CDR2 SVGEGT come from the germline V gene. The V end lost 6 bases, the J end lost 7 bases, and 9 bases lay between the germline ends. CDR3 length: 12 amino acids. The CDR3 protein is CASSNKYGELFF. Written as DNA, the CDR3 is TGTGCCAGCAGCAACAAGTACGGGGAGCTGTTTTTT.

In its sample, this clonotype was seen a few times. The CDR3 sequence is CASSLGSWTEAFF. The CDR3 DNA sequence: TGTGCCAGCAGTTTGGGGAGTTGGACTGAAGCTTTCTTT. This chain uses TRBV12-3 or TRBV12-4 with TRBJ1-1; the D is unclear. The CDR3 sequence is 13 residues long. V dropped 3 bases and J dropped 5 bases, with 10 bases sitting between them.

There are many counts of this clonotype. This chain links TRBV5-5 with TRBJ2-5; 7 positions match TRBD1. Germline V gene lookup returns CDR1 SGHKS and CDR2 YYEKEE (reference sequence). With V trimmed by 5 bases and J by 7 bases, 11 bases remained unmatched. This CDR3 is built from 14 residues. This CDR3 is CASSVTGTVTTQYF. The CDR3 bases are TGTGCCAGCAGTGTTACAGGGACAGTTACGACCCAGTACTTC.

This clonotype was recorded a few times. The gene calls are TRBV3-1 and TRBJ2-7, with TRBD2 matching 9 bases. V shed 4 bases, J shed 2 bases, and the junction held 6 bases outside the gene matches. The length of the CDR3 is 15 residues. Germline V gives CDR1 LGHDT, CDR2 YNNKEL (reference sequence). The CDR3 nucleotides read TGTGCCAGCAGCCTTGGACTAGCGTTAACCTACGAGCAGTACTTC. Its protein is CASSLGLALTYEQYF.